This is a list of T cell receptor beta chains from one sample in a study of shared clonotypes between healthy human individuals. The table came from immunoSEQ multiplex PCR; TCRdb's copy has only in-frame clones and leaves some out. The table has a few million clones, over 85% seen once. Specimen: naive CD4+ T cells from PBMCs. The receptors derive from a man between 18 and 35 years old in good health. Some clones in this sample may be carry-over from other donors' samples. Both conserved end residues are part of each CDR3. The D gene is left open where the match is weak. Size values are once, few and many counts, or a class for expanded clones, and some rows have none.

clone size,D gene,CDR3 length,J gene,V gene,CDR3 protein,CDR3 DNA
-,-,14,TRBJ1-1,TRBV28,CANSAGIPGDEAFF,TGTGCCAACTCCGCCGGGATACCCGGCGATGAAGCTTTCTTT
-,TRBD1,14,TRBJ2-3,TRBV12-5,CASGLTGGTDTQYF,TGTGCTAGTGGTTTAACAGGGGGTACAGATACGCAGTATTTT
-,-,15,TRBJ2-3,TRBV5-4,CASSGVAVSTDTQYF,TGTGCCAGCAGTGGAGTAGCGGTCAGCACAGATACGCAGTATTTT
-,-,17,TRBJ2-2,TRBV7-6,CASSLVGSSVVTGELFF,TGTGCCAGCAGCTTAGTCGGTTCCAGCGTAGTCACCGGGGAGCTGTTTTTT
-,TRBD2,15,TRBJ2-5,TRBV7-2,CASSSVAGGPETQYF,TGTGCCAGCAGCTCCGTAGCGGGAGGGCCGGAGACCCAGTACTTC
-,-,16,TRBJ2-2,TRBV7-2,CASSLRGQPNTGELFF,TGTGCCAGCAGCTTAAGAGGACAGCCCAACACCGGGGAGCTGTTTTTT
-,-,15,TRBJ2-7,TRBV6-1,CASSGYPGQSYEQYF,TGTGCCAGCAGTGGTTACCCAGGACAGAGCTACGAGCAGTACTTC
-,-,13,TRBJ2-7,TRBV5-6,CASSWGLAPEQYF,TGTGCCAGCAGCTGGGGGCTAGCGCCCGAGCAGTACTTC
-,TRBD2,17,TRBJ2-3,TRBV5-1,CASSFRPGAGASDTQYF,TGCGCCAGCAGCTTCAGACCCGGAGCGGGAGCGTCAGATACGCAGTATTTT
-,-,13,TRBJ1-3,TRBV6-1,CASSVPPPGTIYF,TGTGCCAGCAGTGTTCCCCCCCCGGGCACCATATATTTT
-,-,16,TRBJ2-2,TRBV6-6,CASSYQTGGDTGELFF,TGTGCCAGCAGTTACCAGACAGGAGGGGACACCGGGGAGCTGTTTTTT
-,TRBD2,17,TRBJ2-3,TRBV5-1,CASSPGTSGSEADTQYF,TGCGCCAGCAGCCCCGGGACTAGCGGGAGTGAGGCAGATACGCAGTATTTT
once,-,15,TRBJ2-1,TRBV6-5,CASSYSRKNYNEQFF,TGTGCCAGCAGTTACTCTAGAAAGAACTACAATGAGCAGTTCTTC
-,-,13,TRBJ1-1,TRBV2,CASRGEGGTEAFF,TGTGCCAGCAGAGGGGAGGGGGGCACTGAAGCTTTCTTT
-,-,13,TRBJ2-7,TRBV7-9,CASSPTTVHEQYF,TGTGCCAGCAGCCCTACCACGGTACACGAGCAGTACTTC
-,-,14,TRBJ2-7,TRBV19,CASSASPGVHEQYF,TGTGCCAGTAGTGCGAGCCCAGGAGTCCACGAGCAGTACTTC
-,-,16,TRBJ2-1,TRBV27,CASSFRTGIPYNEQFF,TGTGCCAGCAGTTTTCGAACGGGAATCCCCTACAATGAGCAGTTCTTC
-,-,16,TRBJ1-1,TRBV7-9,CASSLGVGTSNTEAFF,TGTGCCAGCAGCTTAGGAGTTGGCACGTCGAACACTGAAGCTTTCTTT
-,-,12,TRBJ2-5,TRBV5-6,CASSLGQETQYF,TGTGCCAGCAGCTTGGGGCAAGAGACCCAGTACTTC
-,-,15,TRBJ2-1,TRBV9,CASSKGAPRGNEQFF,TGTGCCAGCAGCAAAGGGGCTCCCCGAGGCAATGAGCAGTTCTTC
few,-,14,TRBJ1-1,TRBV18,CASSAGIRGTEAFF,TGTGCCAGCTCAGCGGGTATCCGTGGCACTGAAGCTTTCTTT
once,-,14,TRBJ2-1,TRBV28,CASSTGTLYNEQFF,TGTGCCAGCAGTACCGGGACACTTTACAATGAGCAGTTCTTC
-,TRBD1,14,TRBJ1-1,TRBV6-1,CASRLDRGDTEAFF,TGTGCCAGCAGGCTTGACAGGGGGGACACTGAAGCTTTCTTT
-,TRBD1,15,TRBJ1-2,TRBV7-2,CASSLVAGGAYGYTF,TGTGCCAGCAGCTTAGTTGCAGGGGGAGCCTATGGCTACACCTTC
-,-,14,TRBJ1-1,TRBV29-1,CSVILGGVLTEAFF,TGCAGCGTTATACTGGGGGGGGTACTCACTGAAGCTTTCTTT
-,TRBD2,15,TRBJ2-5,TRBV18,CASSPSGTSGETQYF,TGTGCCAGCTCACCCTCCGGGACTAGCGGAGAGACCCAGTACTTC
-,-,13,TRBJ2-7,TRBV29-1,CSVRTVLTYEQYF,TGCAGCGTTCGTACAGTCCTCACCTACGAGCAGTACTTC
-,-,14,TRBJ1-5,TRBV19,CASSILGGRQPQHF,TGTGCCAGTAGTATTCTGGGGGGCAGGCAGCCCCAGCATTTT
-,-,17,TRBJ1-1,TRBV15,CATSRDSPKRGNTEAFF,TGTGCCACCAGCAGGGACTCCCCTAAGCGGGGCAACACTGAAGCTTTCTTT
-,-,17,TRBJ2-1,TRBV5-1,CASSLQLSGSSYNEQFF,TGCGCCAGCAGCTTACAACTAAGTGGTAGCTCCTACAATGAGCAGTTCTTC
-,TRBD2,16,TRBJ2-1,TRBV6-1,CASSGSSGRARNEQFF,TGTGCCAGCAGTGGATCTAGCGGGAGGGCTAGAAATGAGCAGTTCTTC
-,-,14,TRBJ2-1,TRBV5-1,CASSLNPNSLEQFF,TGCGCCAGCAGCTTGAATCCTAATTCCCTTGAGCAGTTCTTC
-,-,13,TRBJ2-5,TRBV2,CASSEQTQETQYF,TGTGCCAGCAGTGAACAGACACAAGAGACCCAGTACTTC
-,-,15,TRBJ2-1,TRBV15,CATSRDPRGHNEQFF,TGTGCCACCAGCAGAGACCCCCGGGGGCACAATGAGCAGTTCTTC
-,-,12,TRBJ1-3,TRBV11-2,CASSLLGNTIYF,TGTGCCAGCAGCTTATTAGGAAACACCATATATTTT
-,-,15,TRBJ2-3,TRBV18,CASSPSGAQSDTQYF,TGTGCCAGCTCACCCTCCGGGGCCCAGTCGGATACGCAGTATTTT
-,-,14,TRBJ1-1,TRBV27,CASSPLGVNTEAFF,TGTGCCAGCAGCCCGCTTGGGGTAAACACTGAAGCTTTCTTT
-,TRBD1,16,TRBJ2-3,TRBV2,CASSEGTGSGTDTQYF,TGTGCCAGCAGTGAGGGGACAGGGTCCGGCACAGATACGCAGTATTTT
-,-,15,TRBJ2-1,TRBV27,CASSKGLASYNEQFF,TGTGCCAGCAGTAAAGGACTCGCATCCTACAATGAGCAGTTCTTC
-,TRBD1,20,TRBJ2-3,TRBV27,CASSPNHLLGQGAGTDTQYF,TGTGCCAGCAGTCCAAATCACTTACTCGGACAGGGCGCGGGCACAGATACGCAGTATTTT
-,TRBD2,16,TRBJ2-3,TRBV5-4,CASSKRLAGGTDTQYF,TGTGCCAGCAGCAAGCGACTAGCGGGGGGCACAGATACGCAGTATTTT
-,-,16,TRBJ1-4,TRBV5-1,CASSPNPDRSNEKLFF,TGCGCCAGCAGCCCCAATCCAGACAGATCTAATGAAAAACTGTTTTTT
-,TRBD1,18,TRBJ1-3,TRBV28,CASSRHPGTGGSRNTIYF,TGTGCCAGCAGTCGCCATCCTGGGACAGGGGGTTCCAGAAACACCATATATTTT
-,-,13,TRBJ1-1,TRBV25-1,CASSERRNGEAFF,TGTGCCAGCAGTGAAAGACGAAACGGAGAAGCTTTCTTT
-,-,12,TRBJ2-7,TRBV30,CAWSTGSYEQYF,TGTGCCTGGTCGACAGGTTCATACGAGCAGTACTTC
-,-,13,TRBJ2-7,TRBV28,CASSLRGAHEQYF,TGTGCCAGCAGTTTAAGAGGGGCCCACGAGCAGTACTTC
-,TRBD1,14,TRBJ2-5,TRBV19,CASKVQGAQETQYF,TGTGCCAGTAAGGTACAGGGGGCCCAAGAGACCCAGTACTTC
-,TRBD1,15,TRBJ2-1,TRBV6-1,CASFGSGTAYNEQFF,TGTGCCAGCTTTGGGTCCGGGACAGCCTACAATGAGCAGTTCTTC
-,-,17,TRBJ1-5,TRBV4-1,CASSQGWSGQANQPQHF,TGCGCCAGCAGCCAAGGATGGTCAGGGCAGGCGAATCAGCCCCAGCATTTT
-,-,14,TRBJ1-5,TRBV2,CASRRGGTNQPQHF,TGTGCCAGCAGGAGGGGGGGGACAAATCAGCCCCAGCATTTT
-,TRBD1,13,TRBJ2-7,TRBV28,CASSLGTAYEQYF,TGTGCCAGCAGTTTAGGGACAGCCTACGAGCAGTACTTC
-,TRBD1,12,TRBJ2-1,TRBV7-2,CASSWGGQVPVF,TGTGCCAGCAGCTGGGGCGGACAGGTCCCGGTCTTC
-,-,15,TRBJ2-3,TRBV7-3,CASSLTVTSTDTQYF,TGTGCCAGCAGCTTGACAGTGACTAGCACAGATACGCAGTATTTT
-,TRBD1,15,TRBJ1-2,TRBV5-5,CASSLWAGGAYGYTF,TGTGCCAGCAGCTTGTGGGCAGGGGGCGCTTATGGCTACACCTTC
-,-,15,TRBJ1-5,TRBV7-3,CASSLGEGFNQPQHF,TGTGCCAGCAGCTTAGGAGAGGGTTTCAATCAGCCCCAGCATTTT
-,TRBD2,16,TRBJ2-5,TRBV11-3,CASSFSSGRSGETQYF,TGTGCCAGCAGCTTTTCTAGCGGGAGATCGGGGGAGACCCAGTACTTC
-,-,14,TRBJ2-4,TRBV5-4,CASSLSWGRNIQYF,TGTGCCAGCAGCTTGAGCTGGGGTAGGAACATTCAGTACTTC